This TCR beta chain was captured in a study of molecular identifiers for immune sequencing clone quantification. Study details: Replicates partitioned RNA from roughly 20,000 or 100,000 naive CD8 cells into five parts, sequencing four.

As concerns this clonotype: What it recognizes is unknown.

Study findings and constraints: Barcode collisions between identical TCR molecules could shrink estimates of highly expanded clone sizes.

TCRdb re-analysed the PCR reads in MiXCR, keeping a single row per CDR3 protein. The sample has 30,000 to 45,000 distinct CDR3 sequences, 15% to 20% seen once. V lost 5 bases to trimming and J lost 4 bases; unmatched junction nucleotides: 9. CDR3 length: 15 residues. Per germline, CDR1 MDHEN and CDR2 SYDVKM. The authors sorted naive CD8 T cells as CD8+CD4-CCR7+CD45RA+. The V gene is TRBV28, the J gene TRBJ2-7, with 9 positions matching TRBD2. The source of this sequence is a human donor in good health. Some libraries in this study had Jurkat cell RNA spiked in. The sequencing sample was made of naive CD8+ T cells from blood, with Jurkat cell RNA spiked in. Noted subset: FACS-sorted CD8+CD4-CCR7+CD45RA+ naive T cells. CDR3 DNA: TGTGCCAGCAGTCCCCCGCCTAGCGGGATTTACGAGCAGTACTTC. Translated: CASSPPPSGIYEQYF.